Given below is one TCR beta chain in context. Trimming took 8 bases from V and 8 from J; bases not matched to a gene: 9. CDR1 MNHEY and CDR2 SVGAGI come from the germline V gene. The length of the CDR3 is 14 residues. The data were obtained in a study of cytomegalovirus exposure and HLA in healthy donors. The table came from immunoSEQ multiplex PCR; TCRdb's copy has only in-frame clones and leaves some out. This sample has 150,000 to 200,000 clones; approximately 86% occur once, and the top ten carry 6.5% to 7.5%. V and J are TRBV6-5 and TRBJ1-4, with 9 nucleotides matching TRBD1. The sequence was collected from a man aged 25-40 years in good health and CMV-seropositive. The sequenced sample consisted of PBMCs. The CDR3 DNA sequence: TGTGCCAGCCGACGGGGACAGGGCTTGGAAAAACTGTTTTTT. Its translation: CASRRGQGLEKLFF.